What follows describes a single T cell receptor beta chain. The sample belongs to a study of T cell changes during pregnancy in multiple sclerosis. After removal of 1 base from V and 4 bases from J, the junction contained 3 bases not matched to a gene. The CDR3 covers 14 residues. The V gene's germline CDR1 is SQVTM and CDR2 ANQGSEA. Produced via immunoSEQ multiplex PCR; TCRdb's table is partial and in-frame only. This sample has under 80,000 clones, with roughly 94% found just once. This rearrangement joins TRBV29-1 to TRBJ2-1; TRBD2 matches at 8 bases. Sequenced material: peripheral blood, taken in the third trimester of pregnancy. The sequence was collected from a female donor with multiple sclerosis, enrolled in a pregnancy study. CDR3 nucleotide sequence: TGCAGCGTTGAAGGCGGGGGGTCTTACAATGAGCAGTTCTTC. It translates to CSVEGGGSYNEQFF.